This TCR beta chain originates from a study of T cells in Graves' hyperthyroidism and ophthalmopathy. Whole-study results and caveats: The model forecast ophthalmopathy, anticipating it by a median approximately 6.2 months before onset. Blood also held most thyroid clonotypes expanded beyond 0.001.

Comments on this clonotype: Its antigen is not identified. This is likely a read error, given that the CDR3 carries no conserved phenylalanine or tryptophan at its end.

The CDR3 regions of TCR beta were amplified from RNA transcripts. The HTBI set primed first-round TCR CDR3 RT-PCR. TCRdb ran MiXCR on the multiplex PCR reads and lists one entry per CDR3 protein. The profile shows 600,000 to 650,000 distinct CDR3 sequences, under 25% of them singletons. V lost 6 bases and J 7 bases, leaving 15 bases between the germline ends. There are 13 residues in the CDR3. The specimen was blood. The V call is TRBV12-3 or TRBV12-4, the J call TRBJ1-2; possibly TRBD1 for D (6 bases). This TCR was recovered from a man aged 25 to 40 with Graves' ophthalmopathy. CDR3 residues: CASRLTGLGGYTS. The CDR3 DNA follows: TGTGCCAGCAGATTGACAGGTCTGGGTGGCTACACCTCC.